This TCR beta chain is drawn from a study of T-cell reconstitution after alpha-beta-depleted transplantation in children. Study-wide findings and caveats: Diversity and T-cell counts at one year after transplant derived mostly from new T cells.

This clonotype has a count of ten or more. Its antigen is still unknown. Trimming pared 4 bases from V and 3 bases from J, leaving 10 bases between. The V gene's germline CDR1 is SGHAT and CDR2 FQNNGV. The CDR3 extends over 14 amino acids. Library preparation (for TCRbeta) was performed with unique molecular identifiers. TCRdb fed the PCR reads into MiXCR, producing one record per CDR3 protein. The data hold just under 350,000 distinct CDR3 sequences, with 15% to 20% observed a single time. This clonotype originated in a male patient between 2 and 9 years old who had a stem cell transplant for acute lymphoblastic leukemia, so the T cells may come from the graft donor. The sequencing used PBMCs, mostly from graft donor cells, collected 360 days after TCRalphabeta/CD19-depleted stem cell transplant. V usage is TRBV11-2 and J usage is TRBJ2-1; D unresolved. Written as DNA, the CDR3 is TGTGCCAGCAGCTCCGCCGTACGCTACAATGAGCAGTTCTTC. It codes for CASSSAVRYNEQFF. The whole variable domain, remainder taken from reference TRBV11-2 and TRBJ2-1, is EAGVAQSPRYKIIEKRQSVAFWCNPISGHATLYWYQQILGQGPKLLIQFQNNGVVDDSQLPKDRFSAERLKGVDSTLKIQPAKLEDSAVYLCASSSAVRYNEQFFGPGTRLTVL.